These T cell receptor beta chains were read from a single sample in a study of blood T cell repertoires in COVID-19. Profiling relied on immunoSEQ multiplex PCR, and the TCRdb table lists in-frame clones only, not all of them. The data hold roughly 86,000 clones, with 85% observed a single time. The sample consisted of peripheral blood. These receptors came from a man in his forties or fifties with acute or convalescent COVID-19. The CDR3 runs from the conserved cysteine through the conserved F or W.

V gene	J gene	CDR3 protein
TRBV12-3/TRBV12-4	TRBJ1-1	CASSGQAGTEAFF
TRBV28	TRBJ1-2	CASSLLQQGNYGYTF
TRBV20-1	TRBJ1-1	CSASGRTGGPNTEAFF
TRBV4-3	TRBJ1-6	CASSPLWGSSSYNSPLHF
TRBV5-8	TRBJ2-2	CASSPQDLNTGELFF
TRBV7-9	TRBJ2-6	CASSQFSGANVLTF
TRBV5-1	TRBJ2-3	CASSESGRASDTQYF
TRBV4-3	TRBJ1-2	CASSRQQENYGYTF
TRBV5-1	TRBJ2-2	CASSAVGNTGELFF
TRBV5-1	TRBJ2-7	CASSLGSGGVNYEQYF
TRBV4-3	TRBJ2-5	CASSQDIGGAETQYF
TRBV29-1	TRBJ1-2	CSVEPTGGLYGYTF
TRBV18	TRBJ1-1	CASSTGTGEAFF
TRBV4-2	TRBJ2-2	CASGPLAGGPPGELFF
TRBV5-4	TRBJ2-7	CASTPSPDRGFHEQYF
TRBV27	TRBJ1-2	CASSREDRGLRGYTF
TRBV2	TRBJ1-1	CASRNRGPNTEAFF
TRBV7-9	TRBJ1-6	CASSGQGFNSPLHF
TRBV7-9	TRBJ2-2	CASSPDSGELFF
TRBV11-1	TRBJ2-5	CASSLAGAGSLRQETQYF
TRBV4-2	TRBJ2-5	CASSLNPGLAGQETQYF
TRBV2	TRBJ1-1	CASSRQGLNTEAFF
TRBV4-3	TRBJ2-2	CASSQEAGGPAGELFF
TRBV30	TRBJ1-4	CAWSVRGAGEKLFF
TRBV6-5	TRBJ1-2	CASRTSNYGYTF
TRBV6-1	TRBJ1-2	CASSEENQGSLRFYGYTF
TRBV3-1/TRBV3-2	TRBJ2-5	CASSQGPSGGYQETQYF
TRBV5-4	TRBJ2-3	CASSPTGFIDTQYF
TRBV24-1	TRBJ2-3	CATSDLGSSGRGDTQYF
TRBV18	TRBJ1-2	CASSPTGIWGYTF
TRBV7-8	TRBJ1-4	CASSLHLAGKNEKLFF
TRBV7-8	TRBJ2-7	CASSLGATDYEQYF
TRBV28	TRBJ2-7	CASSLTASGAYEQYF
TRBV11-2	TRBJ2-3	CASSLLDRSTDTQYF
TRBV27	TRBJ2-3	CASSILSPGLSVSDTQYF
TRBV11-2	TRBJ2-7	CASSLAPDSFYEQYF
TRBV30	TRBJ1-3	CAWRERVGTIYF
TRBV5-4	TRBJ1-2	CASSRGQESDYGYTF
TRBV27	TRBJ2-1	CASSSRTSGSNEQFF
TRBV6-5	TRBJ2-5	CASSYSGLAGAETQYF
TRBV29-1	TRBJ2-5	CSVEAGSQYF
TRBV19	TRBJ2-3	CASNDGASGEDTQYF
TRBV5-1	TRBJ1-1	CASSLRPGTGEAFF
TRBV19	TRBJ2-3	CASSRQGASKITDTQYF
TRBV18	TRBJ2-1	CASSSTVGLAGDDEQFF
TRBV30	TRBJ2-7	CAWSTSYSYEQYF
TRBV15	TRBJ1-4	CATRRTPGANEKLFF
TRBV6-5	TRBJ2-5	CASSYDLGAQETQYF
TRBV29-1	TRBJ2-5	CSVKRGLGETQYF
TRBV7-2	TRBJ2-7	CASSPRTGSYEQYF
TRBV18	TRBJ2-7	CASSPAGQGSYEQYF
TRBV7-2	TRBJ1-1	CASSLLGTGNTEAFF
TRBV29-1	TRBJ1-1	CSVAGHMNTEAFF
TRBV10-3	TRBJ2-3	CATRMGGSADTQYF
TRBV7-2	TRBJ2-3	CASSIQGRPRGPDTQYF